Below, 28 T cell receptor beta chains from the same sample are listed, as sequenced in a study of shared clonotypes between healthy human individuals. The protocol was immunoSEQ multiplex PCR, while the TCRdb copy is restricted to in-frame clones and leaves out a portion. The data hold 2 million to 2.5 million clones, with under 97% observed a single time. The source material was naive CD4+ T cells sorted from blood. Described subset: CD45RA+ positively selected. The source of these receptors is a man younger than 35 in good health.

CDR3 region: CAWKIEGYTGELFF. Written as DNA, the CDR3 is TGTGCCTGGAAGATTGAGGGGTACACCGGGGAGCTGTTTTTT. The chain combines TRBV30 with TRBJ2-2; D tentatively reads TRBD1 or TRBD2 (5 bases each). Trimming removed 4 bases from V and 3 bases from J, with 12 bases in between. CDR3 length: 14 amino acids. Germline assignment: CDR1 GTSNPN and CDR2 SVGIG (reference sequence). Variable domain in full (rest from reference TRBV30 and TRBJ2-2): SQTIHQWPATLVQPVGSPLSLECTVEGTSNPNLYWYRQAAGRGLQLLFYSVGIGQISSEVPQNLSASRPQDRQFILSSKKLLLSDSGFYLCAWKIEGYTGELFFGEGSRLTVL.

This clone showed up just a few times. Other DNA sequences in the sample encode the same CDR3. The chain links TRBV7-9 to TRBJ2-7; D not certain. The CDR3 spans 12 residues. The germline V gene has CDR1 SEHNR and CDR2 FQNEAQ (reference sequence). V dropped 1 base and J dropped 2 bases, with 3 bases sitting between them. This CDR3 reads CASSLDTYEQYF. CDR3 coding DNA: TGTGCCAGCAGCTTAGACACCTACGAGCAGTACTTC.

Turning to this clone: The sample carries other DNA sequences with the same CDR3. The CDR3 spells CASSLGGRTTNEKLFF. DNA for the CDR3: TGCGCCAGCAGCTTGGGGGGCAGAACAACTAATGAAAAACTGTTTTTT. V is TRBV5-1 and J is TRBJ1-4; D might be TRBD1 (5 bases). The CDR3 consists of 16 residues. V gave up 0 bases and J gave up 0 bases, with 9 bases separating them. CDR1 and CDR2 from the germline V gene are SGHRS and YFSETQ.

The CDR3 here is CASGFRDIPYEQYF. CDR3 coding DNA: TGCGCCAGCGGTTTCCGGGACATCCCCTACGAGCAGTACTTC. The V and J genes are TRBV10-1 and TRBJ2-7, with D possibly matching TRBD1 (6 bases). V gave up 8 bases and J gave up 2 bases, with 16 bases separating them. CDR1 and CDR2 (germline): WNHNN, SYGVQD (reference sequence). The CDR3 totals 14 residues.

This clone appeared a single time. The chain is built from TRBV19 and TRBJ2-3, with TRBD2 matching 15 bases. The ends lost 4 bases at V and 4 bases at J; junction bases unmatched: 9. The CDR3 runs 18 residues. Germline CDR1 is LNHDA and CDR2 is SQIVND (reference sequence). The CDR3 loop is CASSSSWTSGRASDTQYF. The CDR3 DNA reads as TGTGCCAGTAGTAGCTCCTGGACTAGCGGGAGGGCCTCAGATACGCAGTATTTT.

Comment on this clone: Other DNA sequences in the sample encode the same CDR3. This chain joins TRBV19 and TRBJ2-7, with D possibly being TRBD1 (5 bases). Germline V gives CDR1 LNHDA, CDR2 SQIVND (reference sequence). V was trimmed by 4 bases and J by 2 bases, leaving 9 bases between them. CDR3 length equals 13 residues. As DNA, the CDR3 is TGTGCCAGTAGTACAACAGGCCCCTACGAGCAGTACTTC. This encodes CASSTTGPYEQYF.

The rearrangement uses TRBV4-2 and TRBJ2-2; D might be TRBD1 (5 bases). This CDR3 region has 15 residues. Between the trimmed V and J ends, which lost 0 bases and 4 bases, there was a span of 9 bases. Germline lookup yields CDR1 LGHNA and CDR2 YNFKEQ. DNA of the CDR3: TGTGCCAGCAGCCAAGATTCTAGGGGCACCGGGGAGCTGTTTTTT. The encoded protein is CASSQDSRGTGELFF.

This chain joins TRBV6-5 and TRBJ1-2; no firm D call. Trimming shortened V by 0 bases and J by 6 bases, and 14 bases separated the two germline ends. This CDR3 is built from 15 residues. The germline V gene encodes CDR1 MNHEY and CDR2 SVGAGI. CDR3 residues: CASSYSISGYDGYTF. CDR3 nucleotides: TGTGCCAGCAGTTACTCGATAAGCGGATACGATGGCTACACCTTC.

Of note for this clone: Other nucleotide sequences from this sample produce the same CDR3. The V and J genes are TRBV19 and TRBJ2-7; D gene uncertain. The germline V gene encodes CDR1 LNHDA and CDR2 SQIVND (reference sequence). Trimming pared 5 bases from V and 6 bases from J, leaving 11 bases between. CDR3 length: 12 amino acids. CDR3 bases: TGTGCCAGTAGTCGGACGGGCCGCGAGCAGTACTTC. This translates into CASSRTGREQYF.

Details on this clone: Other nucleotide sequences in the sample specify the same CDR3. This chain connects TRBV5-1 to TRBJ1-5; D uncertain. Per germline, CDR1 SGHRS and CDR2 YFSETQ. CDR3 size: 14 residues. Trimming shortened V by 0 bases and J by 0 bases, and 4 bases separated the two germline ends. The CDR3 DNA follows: TGCGCCAGCAGCTTGGGGGTTAGCAATCAGCCCCAGCATTTT. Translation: CASSLGVSNQPQHF.

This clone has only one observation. CDR3: CASSHGQGSTEAFF. For the CDR3, the DNA is TGTGCCAGCAGCCACGGACAGGGTAGCACTGAAGCTTTCTTT. The chain uses TRBV13 and TRBJ1-1, with 8 bases lining up with TRBD1. The CDR3 covers 14 residues. The junction had 6 bases not matched to a gene; V was cut back by 5 bases and J by 4 bases. CDR1 is PRHDT and CDR2 is FYEKMQ in the germline V gene (reference sequence).

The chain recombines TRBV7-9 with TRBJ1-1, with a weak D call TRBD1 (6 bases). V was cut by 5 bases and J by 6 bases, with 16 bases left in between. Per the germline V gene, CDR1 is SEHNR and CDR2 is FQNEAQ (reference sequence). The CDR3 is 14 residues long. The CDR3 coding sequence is TGTGCCAGCAGCAAACAGGGAATTAGCGCTGAAGCTTTCTTT. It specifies CASSKQGISAEAFF. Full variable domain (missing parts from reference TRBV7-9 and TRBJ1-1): DTGVSQNPRHKITKRGQNVTFRCDPISEHNRLYWYRQTLGQGPEFLTYFQNEAQLEKSRLLSDRFSAERPKGSFSTLEIQRTEQGDSAMYLCASSKQGISAEAFFGQGTRLTVV.

The CDR3 DNA sequence: TGTGCCAGCAGTCCGGGACAGCAAAGTTCACCCCTCCACTTT. Its translation is CASSPGQQSSPLHF. The chain couples TRBV6-6 to TRBJ1-6; 7 positions match TRBD1. V was clipped by 5 bases and J by 9 bases; unmatched bases: 7. Germline V CDR1 and CDR2: MNHNY, SVGAGI (reference sequence). The CDR3 sequence is 14 residues long.

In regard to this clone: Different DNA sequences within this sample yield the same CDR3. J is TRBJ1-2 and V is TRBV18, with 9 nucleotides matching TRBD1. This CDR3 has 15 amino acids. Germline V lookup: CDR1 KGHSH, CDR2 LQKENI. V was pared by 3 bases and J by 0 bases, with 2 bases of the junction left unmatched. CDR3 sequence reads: CASSPGQGANYGYTF. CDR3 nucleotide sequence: TGTGCCAGCTCACCGGGACAGGGAGCTAACTATGGCTACACCTTC.

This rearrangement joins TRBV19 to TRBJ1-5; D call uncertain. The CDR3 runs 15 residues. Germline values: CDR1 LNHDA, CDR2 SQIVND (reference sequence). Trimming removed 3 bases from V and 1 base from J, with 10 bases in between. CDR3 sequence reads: CASSMKGLSNQPQHF. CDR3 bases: TGTGCCAGTAGTATGAAAGGGTTGAGCAATCAGCCCCAGCATTTT.

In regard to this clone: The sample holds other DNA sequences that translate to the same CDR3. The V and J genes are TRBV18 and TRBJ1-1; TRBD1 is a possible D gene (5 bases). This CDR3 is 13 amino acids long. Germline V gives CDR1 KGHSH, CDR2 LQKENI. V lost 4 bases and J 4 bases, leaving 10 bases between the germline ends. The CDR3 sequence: CASSLREGTEAFF. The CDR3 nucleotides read TGTGCCAGCTCACTCAGGGAAGGCACTGAAGCTTTCTTT.

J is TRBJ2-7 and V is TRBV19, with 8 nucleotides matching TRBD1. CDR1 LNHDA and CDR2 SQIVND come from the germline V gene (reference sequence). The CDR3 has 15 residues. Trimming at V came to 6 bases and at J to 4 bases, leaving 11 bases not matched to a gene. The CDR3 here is CASRISGTGPYEQYF. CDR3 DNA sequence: TGTGCCAGTAGGATTTCCGGGACAGGACCGTACGAGCAGTACTTC.

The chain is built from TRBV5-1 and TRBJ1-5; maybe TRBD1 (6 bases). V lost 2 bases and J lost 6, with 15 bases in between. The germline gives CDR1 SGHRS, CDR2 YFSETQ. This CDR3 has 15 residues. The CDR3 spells CASSLQGRQGQPQHF. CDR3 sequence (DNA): TGCGCCAGCAGCTTACAGGGACGCCAAGGTCAGCCCCAGCATTTT.

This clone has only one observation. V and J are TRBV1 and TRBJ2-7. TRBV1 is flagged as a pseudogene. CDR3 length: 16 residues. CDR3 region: CTSSQDLGGEPYEQYF. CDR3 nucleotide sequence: TGCACCAGCAGCCAAGATCTTGGGGGAGAGCCCTACGAGCAGTACTTC.

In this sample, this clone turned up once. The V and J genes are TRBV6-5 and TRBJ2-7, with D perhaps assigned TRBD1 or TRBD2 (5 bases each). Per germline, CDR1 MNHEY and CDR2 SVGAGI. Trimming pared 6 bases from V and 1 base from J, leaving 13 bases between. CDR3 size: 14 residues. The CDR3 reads CASSPSGRSYEQYF. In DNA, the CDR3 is TGTGCCAGCAGCCCCTCGGGACGGTCCTACGAGCAGTACTTC.

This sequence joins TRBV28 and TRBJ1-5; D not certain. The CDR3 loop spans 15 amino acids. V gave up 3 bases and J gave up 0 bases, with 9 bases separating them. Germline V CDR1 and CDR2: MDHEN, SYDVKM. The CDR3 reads CASSFDGYSNQPQHF. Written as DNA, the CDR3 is TGTGCCAGCAGTTTCGACGGTTATAGCAATCAGCCCCAGCATTTT.

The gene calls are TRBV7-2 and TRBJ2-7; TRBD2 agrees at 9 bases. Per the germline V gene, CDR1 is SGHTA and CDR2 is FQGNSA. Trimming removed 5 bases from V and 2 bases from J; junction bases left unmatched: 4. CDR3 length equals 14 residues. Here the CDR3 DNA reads TGTGCCAGCAGCGCGGGAGGGCCTCCCTACGAGCAGTACTTC. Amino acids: CASSAGGPPYEQYF.

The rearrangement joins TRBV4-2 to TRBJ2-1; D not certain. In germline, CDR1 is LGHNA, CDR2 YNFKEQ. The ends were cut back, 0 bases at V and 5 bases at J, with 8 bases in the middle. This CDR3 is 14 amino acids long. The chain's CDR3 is CASSQDLRNNEQFF. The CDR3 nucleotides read TGTGCCAGCAGCCAAGACCTCCGGAACAATGAGCAGTTCTTC.

Here the CDR3 reads CASSFLDRTDTQYF. The CDR3, as DNA: TGTGCCAGCAGCTTCTTAGACCGGACAGATACGCAGTATTTT. The V call is TRBV11-2, the J call TRBJ2-3; no reliable D call. The V end lost 3 bases, the J end lost 3 bases, and 10 bases lay between the germline ends. The CDR3 sequence is 14 residues long. Germline loops: CDR1 SGHAT, CDR2 FQNNGV.

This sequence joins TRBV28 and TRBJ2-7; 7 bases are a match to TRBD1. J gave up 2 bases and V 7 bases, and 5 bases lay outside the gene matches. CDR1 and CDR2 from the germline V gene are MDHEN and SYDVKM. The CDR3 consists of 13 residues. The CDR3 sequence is CASKEGGTYEQYF. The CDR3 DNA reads TGTGCCAGCAAGGAAGGGGGCACCTACGAGCAGTACTTC.

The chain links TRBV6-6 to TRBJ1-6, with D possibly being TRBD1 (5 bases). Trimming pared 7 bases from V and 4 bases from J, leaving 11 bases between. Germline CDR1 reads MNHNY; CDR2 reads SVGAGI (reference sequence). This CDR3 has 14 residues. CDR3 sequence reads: CASIQGGYNSPLHF. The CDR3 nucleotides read TGTGCCAGCATTCAGGGTGGGTATAATTCACCCCTCCACTTT.

The CDR3 DNA is TGTGCTAGTGGTATAGGGTATGGCTACACCTTC. Translated: CASGIGYGYTF. The V and J genes are TRBV12-5 and TRBJ1-2; no reliable D call. Germline V gene data show CDR1 as LGHNT and CDR2 as FRNRAP. V was clipped by 5 bases and J by 5 bases, with 6 bases between them. This CDR3 is built from 11 residues.

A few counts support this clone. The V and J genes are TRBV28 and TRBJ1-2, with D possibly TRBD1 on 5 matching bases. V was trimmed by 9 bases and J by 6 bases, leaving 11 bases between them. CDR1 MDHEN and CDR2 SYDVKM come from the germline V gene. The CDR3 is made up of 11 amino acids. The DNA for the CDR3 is TGTGCCAGTGGCGGGGGTAATGGCTACACCTTC. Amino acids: CASGGGNGYTF.